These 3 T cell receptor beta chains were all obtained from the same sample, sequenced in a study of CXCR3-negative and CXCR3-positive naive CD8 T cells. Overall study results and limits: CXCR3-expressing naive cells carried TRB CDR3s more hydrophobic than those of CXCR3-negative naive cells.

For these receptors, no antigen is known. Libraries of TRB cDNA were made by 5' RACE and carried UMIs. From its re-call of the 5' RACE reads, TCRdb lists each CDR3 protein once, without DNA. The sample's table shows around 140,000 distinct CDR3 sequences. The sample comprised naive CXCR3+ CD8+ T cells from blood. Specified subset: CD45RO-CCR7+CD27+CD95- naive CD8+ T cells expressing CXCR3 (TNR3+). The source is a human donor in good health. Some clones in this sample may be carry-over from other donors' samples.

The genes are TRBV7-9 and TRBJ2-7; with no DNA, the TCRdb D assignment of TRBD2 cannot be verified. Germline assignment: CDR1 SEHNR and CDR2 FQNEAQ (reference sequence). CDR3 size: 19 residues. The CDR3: CASSHRLAGGREAPYEQYF.

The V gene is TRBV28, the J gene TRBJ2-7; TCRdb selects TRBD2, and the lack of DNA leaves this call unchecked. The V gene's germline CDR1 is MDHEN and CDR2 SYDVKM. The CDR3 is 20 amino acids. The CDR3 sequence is CASRIGANRDYKQSDYEQYF.

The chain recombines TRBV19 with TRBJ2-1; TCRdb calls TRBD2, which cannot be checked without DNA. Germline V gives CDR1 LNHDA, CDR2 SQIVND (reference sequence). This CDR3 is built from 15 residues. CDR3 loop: CASSISSGRGNEQFF. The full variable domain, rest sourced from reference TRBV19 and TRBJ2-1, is DGGITQSPKYLFRKEGQNVTLSCEQNLNHDAMYWYRQDPGQGLRLIYYSQIVNDFQKGDIAEGYSVSREKKESFPLTVTSAQKNPTAFYLCASSISSGRGNEQFFGPGTRLTVL.